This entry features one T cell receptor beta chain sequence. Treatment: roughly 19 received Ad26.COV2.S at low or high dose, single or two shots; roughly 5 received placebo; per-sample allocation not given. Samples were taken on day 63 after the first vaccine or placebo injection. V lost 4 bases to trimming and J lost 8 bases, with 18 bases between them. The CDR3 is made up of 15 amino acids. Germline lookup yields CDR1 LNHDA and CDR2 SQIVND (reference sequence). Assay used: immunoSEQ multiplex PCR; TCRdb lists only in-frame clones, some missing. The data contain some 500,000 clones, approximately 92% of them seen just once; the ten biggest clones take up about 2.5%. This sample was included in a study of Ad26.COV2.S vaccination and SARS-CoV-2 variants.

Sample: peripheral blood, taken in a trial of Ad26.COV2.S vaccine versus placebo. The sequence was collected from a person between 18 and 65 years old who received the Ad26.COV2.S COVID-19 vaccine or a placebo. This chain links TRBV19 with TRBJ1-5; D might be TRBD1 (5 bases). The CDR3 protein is CASSRDSSTIKPQHF. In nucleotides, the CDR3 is TGTGCCAGTAGTAGGGACTCCTCAACAATCAAGCCCCAGCATTTT.